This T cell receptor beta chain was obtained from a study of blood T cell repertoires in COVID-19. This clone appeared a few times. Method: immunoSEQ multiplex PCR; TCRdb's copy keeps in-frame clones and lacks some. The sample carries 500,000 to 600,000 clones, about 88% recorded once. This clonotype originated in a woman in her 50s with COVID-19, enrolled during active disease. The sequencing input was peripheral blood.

CDR3 amino acids: CASSLGGTGNTIYF. CDR3 DNA: TGTGCCAGCAGCTTAGGGGGAACTGGAAACACCATATATTTT. The rearrangement uses TRBV5-4 and TRBJ1-3; D perhaps matches TRBD1 (6 bases). V dropped 2 bases and J dropped 2 bases, with 8 bases sitting between them. CDR1 is SGHNT, CDR2 YYREEE, per germline (reference sequence). The CDR3 has 14 amino acids.